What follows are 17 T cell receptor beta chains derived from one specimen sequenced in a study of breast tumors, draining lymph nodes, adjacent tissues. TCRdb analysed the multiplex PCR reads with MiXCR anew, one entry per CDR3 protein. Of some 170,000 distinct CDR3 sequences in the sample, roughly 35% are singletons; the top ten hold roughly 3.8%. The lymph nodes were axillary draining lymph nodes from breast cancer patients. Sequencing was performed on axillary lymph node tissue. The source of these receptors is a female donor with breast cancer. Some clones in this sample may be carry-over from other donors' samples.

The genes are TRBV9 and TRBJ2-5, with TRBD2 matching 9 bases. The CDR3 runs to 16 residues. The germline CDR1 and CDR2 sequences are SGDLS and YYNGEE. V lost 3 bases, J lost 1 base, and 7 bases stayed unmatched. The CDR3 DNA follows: TGTGCCAGCAGCGCTGGGTCTAGCGGGGTCCAAGAGACCCAGTACTTC. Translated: CASSAGSSGVQETQYF.

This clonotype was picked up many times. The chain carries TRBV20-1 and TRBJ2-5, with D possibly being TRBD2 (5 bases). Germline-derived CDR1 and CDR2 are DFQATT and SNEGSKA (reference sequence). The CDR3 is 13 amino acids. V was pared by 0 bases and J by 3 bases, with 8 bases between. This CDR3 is CSARDLGKETQYF. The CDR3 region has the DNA TGCAGTGCTAGAGATCTCGGGAAAGAGACCCAGTACTTC.

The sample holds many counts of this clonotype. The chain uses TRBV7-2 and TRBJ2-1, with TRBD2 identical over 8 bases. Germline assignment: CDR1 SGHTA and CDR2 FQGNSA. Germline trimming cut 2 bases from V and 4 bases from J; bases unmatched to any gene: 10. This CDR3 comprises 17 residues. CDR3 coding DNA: TGTGCCAGCAGCTTAATTGTTTCGAGCGGGAGTTACAATGAGCAGTTCTTC. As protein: CASSLIVSSGSYNEQFF.

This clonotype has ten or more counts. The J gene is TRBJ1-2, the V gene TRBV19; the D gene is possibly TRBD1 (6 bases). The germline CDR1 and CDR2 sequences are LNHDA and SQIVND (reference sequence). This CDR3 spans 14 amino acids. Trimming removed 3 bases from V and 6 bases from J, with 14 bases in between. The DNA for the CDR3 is TGTGCCAGTAGTATGACGGGGGCACTACATGGCTACACCTTC. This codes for CASSMTGALHGYTF.

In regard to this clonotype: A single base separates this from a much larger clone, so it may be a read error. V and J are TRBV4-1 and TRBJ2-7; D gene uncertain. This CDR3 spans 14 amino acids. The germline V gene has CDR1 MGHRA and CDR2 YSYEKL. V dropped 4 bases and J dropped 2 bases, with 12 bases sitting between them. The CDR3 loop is CASSRIDMAYEQYF. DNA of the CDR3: TGCGCCAGCAGCCGTATCGACATGGCCTACGAGCAGTACTTC.

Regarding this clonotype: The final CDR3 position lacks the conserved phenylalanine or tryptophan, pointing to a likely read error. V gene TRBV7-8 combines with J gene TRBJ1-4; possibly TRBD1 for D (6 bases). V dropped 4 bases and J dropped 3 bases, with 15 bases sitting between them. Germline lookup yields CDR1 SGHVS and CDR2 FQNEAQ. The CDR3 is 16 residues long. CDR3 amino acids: CASSSDRGPPNEKLFL. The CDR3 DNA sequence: TGTGCCAGCAGCTCGGACAGAGGGCCGCCTAATGAAAAACTGTTTCTT.

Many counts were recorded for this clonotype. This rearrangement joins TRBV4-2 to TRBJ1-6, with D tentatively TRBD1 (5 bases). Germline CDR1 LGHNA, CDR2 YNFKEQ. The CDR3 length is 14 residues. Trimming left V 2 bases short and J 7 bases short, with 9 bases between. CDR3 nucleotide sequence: TGTGCCAGCAGCCAACTAGAGGGGAATTCACCCCTCCACTTT. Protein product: CASSQLEGNSPLHF.

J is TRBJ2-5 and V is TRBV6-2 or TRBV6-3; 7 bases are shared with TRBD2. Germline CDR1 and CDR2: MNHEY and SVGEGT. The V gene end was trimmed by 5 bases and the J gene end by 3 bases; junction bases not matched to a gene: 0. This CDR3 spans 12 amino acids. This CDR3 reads CASSRGEETQYF. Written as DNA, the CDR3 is TGTGCCAGCAGTCGGGGGGAAGAGACCCAGTACTTC.

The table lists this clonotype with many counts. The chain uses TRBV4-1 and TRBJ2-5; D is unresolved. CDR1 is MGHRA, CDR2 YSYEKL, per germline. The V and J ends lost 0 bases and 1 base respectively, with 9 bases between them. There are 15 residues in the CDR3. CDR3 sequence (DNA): TGCGCCAGCAGCCAAGAGAGTGGCAGCCAAGAGACCCAGTACTTC. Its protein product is CASSQESGSQETQYF.

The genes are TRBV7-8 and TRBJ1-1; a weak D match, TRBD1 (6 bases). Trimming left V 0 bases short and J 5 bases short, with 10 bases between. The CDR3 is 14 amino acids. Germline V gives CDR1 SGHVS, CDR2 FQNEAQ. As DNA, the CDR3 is TGTGCCAGCAGCTTAGCGGGGGGGCAGACTGAAGCTTTCTTT. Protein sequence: CASSLAGGQTEAFF.

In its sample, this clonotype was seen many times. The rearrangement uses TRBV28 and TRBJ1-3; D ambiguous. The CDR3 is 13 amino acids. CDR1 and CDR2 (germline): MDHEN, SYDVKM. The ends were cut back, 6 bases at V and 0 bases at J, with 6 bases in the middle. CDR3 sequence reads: CASRINSGNTIYF. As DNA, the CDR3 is TGTGCCAGCAGAATTAACTCTGGAAACACCATATATTTT.

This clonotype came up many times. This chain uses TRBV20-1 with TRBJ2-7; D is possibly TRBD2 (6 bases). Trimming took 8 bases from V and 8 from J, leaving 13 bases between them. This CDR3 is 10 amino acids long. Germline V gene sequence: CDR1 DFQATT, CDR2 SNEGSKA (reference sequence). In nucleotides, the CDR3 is TGCAGTCCGCGGGGTGCTCAGCAGTACTTC. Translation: CSPRGAQQYF.

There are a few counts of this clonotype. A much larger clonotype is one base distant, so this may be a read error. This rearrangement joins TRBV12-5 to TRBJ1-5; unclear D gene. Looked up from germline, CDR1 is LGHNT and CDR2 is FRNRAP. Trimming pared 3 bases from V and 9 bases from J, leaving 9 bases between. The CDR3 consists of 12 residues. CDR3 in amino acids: CASGFDDRPQHF. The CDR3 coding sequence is TGTGCTAGTGGTTTCGATGACCGGCCCCAGCATTTT.

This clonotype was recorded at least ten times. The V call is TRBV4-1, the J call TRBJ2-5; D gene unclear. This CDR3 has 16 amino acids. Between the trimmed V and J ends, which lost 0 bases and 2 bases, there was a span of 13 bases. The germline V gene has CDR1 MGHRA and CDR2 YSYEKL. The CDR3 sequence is CASSQDKGHPQETQYF. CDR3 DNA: TGCGCCAGCAGCCAAGATAAGGGCCACCCGCAAGAGACCCAGTACTTC.

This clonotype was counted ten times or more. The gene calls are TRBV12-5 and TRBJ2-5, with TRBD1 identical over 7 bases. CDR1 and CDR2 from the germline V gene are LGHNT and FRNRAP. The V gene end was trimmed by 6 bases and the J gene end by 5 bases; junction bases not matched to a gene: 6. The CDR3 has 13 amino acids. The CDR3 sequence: CASGRQGAETQYF. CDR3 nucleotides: TGTGCTAGTGGGAGACAGGGTGCGGAGACCCAGTACTTC.

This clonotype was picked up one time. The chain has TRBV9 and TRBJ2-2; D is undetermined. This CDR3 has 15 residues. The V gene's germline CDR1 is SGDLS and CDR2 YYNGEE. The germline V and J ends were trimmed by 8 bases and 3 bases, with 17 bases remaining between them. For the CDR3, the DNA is TGTGCCAGTAGCCCGCGGACGGCGGACACCGGGGAGCTGTTTTTT. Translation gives CASSPRTADTGELFF.

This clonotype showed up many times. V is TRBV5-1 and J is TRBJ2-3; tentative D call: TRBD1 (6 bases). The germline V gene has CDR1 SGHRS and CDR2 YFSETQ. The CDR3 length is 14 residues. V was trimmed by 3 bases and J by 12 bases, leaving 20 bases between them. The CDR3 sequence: CASSSDRPSGGQYF. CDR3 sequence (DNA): TGCGCCAGCAGCTCCGACAGGCCTTCAGGAGGACAGTATTTT. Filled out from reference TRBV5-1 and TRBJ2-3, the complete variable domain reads KAGVTQTPRYLIKTRGQQVTLSCSPISGHRSVSWYQQTPGQGLQFLFEYFSETQRNKGNFPGRFSGRQFSNSRSEMNVSTLELGDSALYLCASSSDRPSGGQYFGPGTRLTVL.